This T cell receptor (beta chain) came from a study of T cell changes during pregnancy in multiple sclerosis. Profiled with immunoSEQ multiplex PCR; TCRdb holds only in-frame clones, not every one. Seen here are 34,000 or so clones, 75% to 95% observed once, and the top ten hold around 13%. Trimming shortened V by 5 bases and J by 0 bases, and 10 bases separated the two germline ends. The CDR3 loop spans 14 amino acids. Per the germline V gene, CDR1 is SGHTA and CDR2 is FQGTGA. This clone was counted between two and nine times. V and J are TRBV7-3 and TRBJ1-1; D may be TRBD1 (5 bases). The sample consisted of CD8+ T cells from peripheral blood mononuclear cells, taken in the first trimester of pregnancy. The receptor's source is a female donor with multiple sclerosis, enrolled in a pregnancy study. DNA of the CDR3: TGTGCCAGCAGCGCGGACAACTTGAACACTGAAGCTTTCTTT. Protein sequence: CASSADNLNTEAFF. Full variable domain (rest looked up from reference TRBV7-3 and TRBJ1-1): GAGVSQTPSNKVTEKGKYVELRCDPISGHTALYWYRQSLGQGPEFLIYFQGTGAADDSGLPNDRFFAVRPEGSVSTLKIQRTERGDSAVYLCASSADNLNTEAFFGQGTRLTVV.